A single sample gave rise to the 26 T cell receptor beta chains below, sequenced in a study of PD-1 blockade in classical Hodgkin lymphoma. TCRdb's table, derived via immunoSEQ multiplex PCR, lists solely in-frame clones and lacks some. Seen here are over 25,000 clones, over 65% observed once, and the top ten hold about 21%. All patients relapsed after autologous stem cell transplantation, and brentuximab vedotin exposure varied. The sample here was peripheral blood mononuclear cells (PBMCs), taken before the second cycle of nivolumab. Receptors originate from a human donor with classical Hodgkin lymphoma.

The CDR3 region is CASRPYFSGLAGTPETQYF. As DNA, the CDR3 is TGTGCCAGCAGGCCATACTTCTCCGGACTAGCGGGAACCCCTGAGACCCAGTACTTC. The V call is TRBV7-3, the J call TRBJ2-5; 12 bases fit TRBD2. The CDR3 runs 19 residues. Germline V gives CDR1 SGHTA, CDR2 FQGTGA. Losses at the gene ends were 6 bases for V and 5 bases for J; bases not matched to a gene: 19.

The V and J genes are TRBV6-5 and TRBJ1-2; maybe TRBD1 (5 bases). Deletions cut 2 bases from V and 7 bases from J, with 20 bases between. The germline CDR1 and CDR2 sequences are MNHEY and SVGAGI. The CDR3 is made up of 16 amino acids. The DNA for the CDR3 is TGTGCCAGCAGTTACGGCTGGGGCCCGGGTACTGGTGGCTACACCTTC. This translates into CASSYGWGPGTGGYTF.

The J gene is TRBJ1-2, the V gene TRBV4-2; 10 bases map to TRBD1. The germline gives CDR1 LGHNA, CDR2 YNFKEQ. The V and J ends lost 3 bases and 7 bases, in that order; junction bases with no gene match: 5. This CDR3 region has 14 residues. The CDR3 DNA reads as TGTGCCAGCAGCCAGGACAGGGGGTACATTGGCTACACCTTC. Its protein is CASSQDRGYIGYTF.

V gene TRBV28 combines with J gene TRBJ2-1, with 9 bases that match TRBD2. With 3 bases clipped from V and 4 bases from J, the junction kept 4 bases outside the gene matches. The CDR3 runs 15 residues. Germline loops: CDR1 MDHEN, CDR2 SYDVKM. The CDR3 protein is CASSLGLAGYNEQFF. In DNA form, the CDR3 reads TGTGCCAGCAGTTTGGGGCTAGCGGGGTACAATGAGCAGTTCTTC.

The CDR3 here is CASSWDRGTEAFF. Written as DNA, the CDR3 is TGTGCCAGCAGCTGGGACAGGGGAACTGAAGCTTTCTTT. The chain carries TRBV6-1 and TRBJ1-1; 10 positions match TRBD1. The CDR3 extends over 13 amino acids. V shed 6 bases and J 5 bases; nucleotides not matched to a gene: 3. Germline values: CDR1 MNHNS, CDR2 SASEGT.

The V call is TRBV19, the J call TRBJ1-3; no definite D call. V lost 7 bases to trimming and J lost 4 bases, with 17 bases between them. This CDR3 has 15 residues. Per germline, CDR1 LNHDA and CDR2 SQIVND (reference sequence). This CDR3 is CASNSDGPSGNTIYF. The CDR3 DNA follows: TGTGCCAGTAACTCGGACGGTCCGTCGGGAAACACCATATATTTT.

V is TRBV18 and J is TRBJ1-1, with a tentative D call TRBD1 (5 bases). The germline CDR1 and CDR2 sequences are KGHSH and LQKENI. V lost 4 bases, J lost 1 base, and 10 bases lay in between. This CDR3 is 14 amino acids long. The CDR3 DNA sequence: TGTGCCAGCTCACTCGTAGACAGGAACACTGAAGCTTTCTTT. Its protein is CASSLVDRNTEAFF.

This chain connects TRBV30 to TRBJ1-6; D not certain. The CDR3 has 13 residues. V dropped 1 base and J dropped 10 bases, with 11 bases sitting between them. Per the germline V gene, CDR1 is GTSNPN and CDR2 is SVGIG (reference sequence). In DNA, the CDR3 is TGTGCCTGGAGTGGGCAGGCAGACTCACCCCTCCACTTT. Its protein is CAWSGQADSPLHF. Variable domain in full (rest from reference TRBV30 and TRBJ1-6): SQTIHQWPATLVQPVGSPLSLECTVEGTSNPNLYWYRQAAGRGLQLLFYSVGIGQISSEVPQNLSASRPQDRQFILSSKKLLLSDSGFYLCAWSGQADSPLHFGNGTRLTVT.

This clone has only one observation. The rearrangement links TRBV6-5 to TRBJ2-3; tentatively, D is TRBD2 (5 bases). This CDR3 comprises 15 residues. Germline V CDR1 and CDR2: MNHEY, SVGAGI. Trimming took 5 bases from V and 0 from J, leaving 12 bases between them. CDR3 sequence: CASSADGDSTDTQYF. CDR3 DNA: TGTGCCAGCAGTGCGGACGGGGATAGCACAGATACGCAGTATTTT.

V is TRBV25-1 and J is TRBJ1-2; D uncertain. CDR3 length equals 12 residues. V was clipped by 3 bases and J by 8 bases, with 10 bases between them. Germline-derived CDR1 and CDR2 are MGHDK and SYGVNS. CDR3 sequence: CASSDPGRGYTF. The CDR3 coding sequence is TGTGCCAGCAGTGATCCCGGGAGAGGCTACACCTTC.

This clone was observed a single time. This chain connects TRBV19 to TRBJ1-1, with a tentative D call TRBD1 (6 bases). CDR3 length equals 14 residues. Germline V gene lookup returns CDR1 LNHDA and CDR2 SQIVND (reference sequence). V gave up 6 bases and J gave up 1 base, with 12 bases separating them. In nucleotides, the CDR3 is TGTGCCAGTAGAAAACAGGGAGGGAACACTGAAGCTTTCTTT. This encodes CASRKQGGNTEAFF.

In this sample, this clone turned up once. The chain uses TRBV5-1 and TRBJ1-1, with D unclear. CDR3 length: 13 residues. CDR1 and CDR2 from the germline V gene are SGHRS and YFSETQ. Trimming removed 0 bases from V and 4 bases from J, with 7 bases in between. The CDR3 loop is CASSLVSTTEAFF. The DNA for the CDR3 is TGCGCCAGCAGCTTGGTATCAACCACTGAAGCTTTCTTT.

The V call is TRBV10-2, the J call TRBJ1-1, with D hard to call. Germline V gene lookup returns CDR1 WSHSY and CDR2 SAAADI. This CDR3 spans 12 amino acids. The V end was cut by 8 bases, the J end by 4 bases, with 11 bases between. CDR3 in DNA: TGCGCCAGCTCATTCGGGAGCACTGAAGCTTTCTTT. Amino acid sequence: CASSFGSTEAFF.

This clone was counted only a few times. The chain has TRBV4-1 and TRBJ2-1; possible D gene TRBD2, 5 bases. The CDR3 runs to 18 residues. Looked up from germline, CDR1 is MGHRA and CDR2 is YSYEKL. Trimming left V 0 bases short and J 1 base short, with 16 bases between. Here the CDR3 reads CASSQDRAPGGSYNEQFF. The CDR3 coding sequence is TGCGCCAGCAGCCAAGATAGAGCGCCAGGAGGTTCCTACAATGAGCAGTTCTTC.

This clone has just one count. V usage is TRBV5-8 and J usage is TRBJ2-2, with 13 bases lining up with TRBD2. The CDR3 has 17 residues. J was trimmed by 6 bases and V by 0 bases; bases with no gene match: 5. CDR1 and CDR2 (germline): SGHTS, YDEGEE. CDR3 coding DNA: TGTGCCAGCAGCTTGGTGGGACTAGCGGGACGGGCCGGGGAGCTGTTTTTT. Amino acid sequence: CASSLVGLAGRAGELFF.

Worth noting for this clone: One end of the junction varies from germline; a read error may be responsible. V and J are TRBV6-5 and TRBJ1-2; 8 nucleotides agree with TRBD1. This CDR3 has 11 residues. Germline CDR1 and CDR2: MNHEY and SVGAGI. CDR3 residues: CASSYSDRVDF. The CDR3 DNA follows: TGTGCCAGCAGTTACTCGGACAGGGTCGACTTC.

V is TRBV7-9 and J is TRBJ1-4; D is undetermined. The CDR3 spans 15 residues. Germline CDR1 is SEHNR and CDR2 is FQNEAQ (reference sequence). Trimming removed 4 bases at V and 3 bases at J, with 12 bases between. In DNA, the CDR3 is TGTGCCAGCAGCTCCTTCCGGGATCCTAATGAAAAACTGTTTTTT. Its translation: CASSSFRDPNEKLFF.

In this sample, this clone is medium-sized (0.01 to 0.1%). The chain uses TRBV30 and TRBJ2-1; possibly TRBD1 or TRBD2 for D (5 bases each). Trimming pared 3 bases from V and 4 bases from J, leaving 19 bases between. This CDR3 has 16 residues. Looked up from germline, CDR1 is GTSNPN and CDR2 is SVGIG (reference sequence). CDR3 region: CAWRGTLGGVYNEQFF. DNA for the CDR3: TGTGCCTGGAGGGGGACCTTAGGAGGAGTTTACAATGAGCAGTTCTTC.

This sequence joins TRBV7-8 and TRBJ1-1; unclear D gene. Looked up from germline, CDR1 is SGHVS and CDR2 is FQNEAQ. With 2 bases removed from V and 1 base from J, the gap between germline ends came to 8 bases. The CDR3 loop spans 14 amino acids. The CDR3 coding sequence is TGTGCCAGCAGCTTACGGTTGGGGAACACTGAAGCTTTCTTT. Its translation is CASSLRLGNTEAFF.

The rearrangement uses TRBV30 and TRBJ1-1; tentatively, D is TRBD1 (5 bases). The length of the CDR3 is 13 residues. Between the trimmed V and J ends, which lost 4 bases and 1 base, there was a span of 10 bases. The germline gives CDR1 GTSNPN, CDR2 SVGIG (reference sequence). The DNA for the CDR3 is TGTGCCTGGAAGGGTGACAGGAACACTGAAGCTTTCTTT. Encoded protein: CAWKGDRNTEAFF. The full variable domain, completed using reference TRBV30 and TRBJ1-1, is SQTIHQWPATLVQPVGSPLSLECTVEGTSNPNLYWYRQAAGRGLQLLFYSVGIGQISSEVPQNLSASRPQDRQFILSSKKLLLSDSGFYLCAWKGDRNTEAFFGQGTRLTVV.

This chain links TRBV19 with TRBJ1-5; D is unresolved. Deletions cut 5 bases from V and 0 bases from J, with 11 bases between. This CDR3 is built from 15 residues. Germline CDR1 LNHDA, CDR2 SQIVND (reference sequence). The DNA for the CDR3 is TGTGCCAGTAGTCTAGGACCCTTTAGCAATCAGCCCCAGCATTTT. Protein: CASSLGPFSNQPQHF.

The V call is TRBV4-2, the J call TRBJ2-7; 11 nucleotides align to TRBD2. The CDR3 has 15 residues. Germline V gene lookup returns CDR1 LGHNA and CDR2 YNFKEQ. V dropped 3 bases and J dropped 7; count of bases not matched to a gene: 8. The CDR3 is CASSHLGTSGAEQYF. Written as DNA, the CDR3 is TGTGCCAGCAGCCACCTAGGGACTAGCGGAGCTGAGCAGTACTTC.

This chain connects TRBV28 to TRBJ2-7, with a possible D match to TRBD2 (5 bases). Trimming shortened V by 2 bases and J by 4 bases, and 21 bases separated the two germline ends. The CDR3 totals 17 residues. CDR1 MDHEN and CDR2 SYDVKM come from the germline V gene. This chain's CDR3 is CASSLISRGRGGYEQYF. The CDR3 nucleotides read TGTGCCAGCAGTTTAATCTCCCGAGGCCGGGGTGGGTACGAGCAGTACTTC.

This chain uses TRBV7-9 with TRBJ2-7; TRBD2 matches at 14 bases. Per the germline V gene, CDR1 is SEHNR and CDR2 is FQNEAQ (reference sequence). Unmatched junction bases numbered 7, after V lost 5 bases and J lost 7 bases. The CDR3 consists of 15 residues. The CDR3 here is CASSLDGTSGREQYF. As DNA, the CDR3 is TGTGCCAGCAGCCTAGATGGGACTAGCGGGAGAGAGCAGTACTTC. Variable domain in full (rest from reference TRBV7-9 and TRBJ2-7): DTGVSQNPRHKITKRGQNVTFRCDPISEHNRLYWYRQTLGQGPEFLTYFQNEAQLEKSRLLSDRFSAERPKGSFSTLEIQRTEQGDSAMYLCASSLDGTSGREQYFGPGTRLTVT.

The table lists this clone with a count of one. The chain joins TRBV11-3 to TRBJ1-1; possibly TRBD1 for D (5 bases). V was cut by 0 bases and J by 1 base, with 15 bases left in between. CDR1 and CDR2 from the germline V gene are SGHNT and YENEEA. The CDR3 covers 17 residues. The CDR3 reads CASSLDWGWVENTEAFF. In DNA, the CDR3 is TGTGCCAGCAGCTTAGATTGGGGGTGGGTAGAGAACACTGAAGCTTTCTTT.

The chain joins TRBV4-3 to TRBJ2-1; D is unresolved. This CDR3 spans 13 amino acids. Deletions cut 0 bases from V and 4 bases from J, with 4 bases between. Germline assignment: CDR1 LGHNA and CDR2 YSLEER. Here the CDR3 reads CASSQDLYNEQFF. The CDR3 DNA is TGCGCCAGCAGCCAAGATCTATACAATGAGCAGTTCTTC.